This T cell receptor beta chain originates from a study of blood T cell repertoires in COVID-19. Study as a whole: Nucleic acid was either cDNA or gDNA, and it came from T cells, B-cell-depleted T cells, or PBMCs.

The study drew participants aged about 18 to 89 years from 20 to 30 US areas. Clinical histories supplied by participants themselves formed the basis of cohort assignment. Symptom resolution, clearance, or two negative PCRs marked the recovered donors of Cohort 3. Assay used: immunoSEQ multiplex PCR; TCRdb lists only in-frame clones, some missing. The table lists 330,000 or so clones, under 95% of them singletons. CDR3 size: 15 residues. The chain recombines TRBV21-1 with TRBJ2-5; TRBD2, as called in the table, went unchecked against the DNA. TRBV21-1 is described as a pseudogene. Sequenced sample: PBMCs or T cells enriched from blood (not recorded which). The TCR originated in a woman aged 30 to 39 who had recovered from COVID-19. The DNA of the CDR3 is TGTGCCAGCAGCTCCTCCGGGACTGAAAAAGAGACCCAGTACTTC. Translating it yields CASSSSGTEKETQYF.